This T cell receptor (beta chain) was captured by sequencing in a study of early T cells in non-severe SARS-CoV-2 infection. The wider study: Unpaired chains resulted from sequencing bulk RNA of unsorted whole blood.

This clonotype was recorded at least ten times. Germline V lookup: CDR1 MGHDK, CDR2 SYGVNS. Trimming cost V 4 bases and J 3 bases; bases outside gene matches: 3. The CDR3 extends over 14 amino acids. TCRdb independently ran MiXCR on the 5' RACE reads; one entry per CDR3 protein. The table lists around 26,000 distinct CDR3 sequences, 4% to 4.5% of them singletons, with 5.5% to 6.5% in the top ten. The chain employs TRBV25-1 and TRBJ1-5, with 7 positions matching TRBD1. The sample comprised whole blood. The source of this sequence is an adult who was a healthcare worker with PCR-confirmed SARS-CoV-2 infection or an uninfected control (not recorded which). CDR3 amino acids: CASSATGYNQPQHF. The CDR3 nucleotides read TGTGCCAGCAGTGCGACAGGGTACAATCAGCCCCAGCATTTT.